This T cell receptor beta chain was profiled in a study of ipilimumab plus nivolumab after autologous stem cell transplantation. Study context: A median of roughly 8 nivolumab and about 5 ipilimumab doses were given. General observations from the study: Authors suggest TCR repertoire, Treg phenotype and gut microbiota support further study.

Libraries were prepared by immunoSEQ multiplex PCR; TCRdb keeps only in-frame clonotypes and omits some of them. The sample has fewer than 95,000 clones; 65% to 85% are singletons. This CDR3 spans 14 amino acids. Germline CDR1 reads SNHLY; CDR2 reads FYNNEI. With 1 base clipped from V and 2 bases from J, the junction kept 1 base outside the gene matches. A word on this clone: Its target is unknown.

Checkpoint therapy with ipilimumab 1 mg/kg began 14 to 28 days after transplant. This chain joins TRBV2 and TRBJ1-2; 7 positions agree with TRBD1. This sequence was found in a male donor with diffuse large B-cell lymphoma. This specimen consisted of PBMCs, obtained in a trial of ipilimumab plus nivolumab as post-transplant consolidation. CDR3 bases: TGTGCCAGCAGTGAAGGGGGACAGAACTATGGCTACACCTTC. It specifies CASSEGGQNYGYTF.